This TCR beta chain was recorded in a study of cytomegalovirus exposure and HLA in healthy donors. Study-wide results and caveats: A later analysis reportedly identified an Asian-associated ancestry cluster as carrying fewer N-insertions than the 666-donor mean.

Worth noting for this clone: Its cognate antigen is unknown.

Both 60 Vbeta primers and 13 Jbeta primers went into the PCR. Data came from immunoSEQ multiplex PCR; TCRdb stores just in-frame clones and leaves some out. The sample carries around 70,000 clones, roughly 70% recorded once. This TCR came from an older man in good health and CMV-seronegative. Sequencing used PBMCs.

The CDR3 region has the DNA TGTGCCAGCAGCTTAGCGGCGCGGAGCTCCTACAATGAGCAGTTCTTC. This translates into CASSLAARSSYNEQFF. The rearrangement joins TRBV11-2 to TRBJ2-1; no firm D call. The CDR3 covers 16 residues. In germline, CDR1 is SGHAT, CDR2 FQNNGV. Trimming shortened V by 1 base and J by 0 bases, and 10 bases separated the two germline ends.